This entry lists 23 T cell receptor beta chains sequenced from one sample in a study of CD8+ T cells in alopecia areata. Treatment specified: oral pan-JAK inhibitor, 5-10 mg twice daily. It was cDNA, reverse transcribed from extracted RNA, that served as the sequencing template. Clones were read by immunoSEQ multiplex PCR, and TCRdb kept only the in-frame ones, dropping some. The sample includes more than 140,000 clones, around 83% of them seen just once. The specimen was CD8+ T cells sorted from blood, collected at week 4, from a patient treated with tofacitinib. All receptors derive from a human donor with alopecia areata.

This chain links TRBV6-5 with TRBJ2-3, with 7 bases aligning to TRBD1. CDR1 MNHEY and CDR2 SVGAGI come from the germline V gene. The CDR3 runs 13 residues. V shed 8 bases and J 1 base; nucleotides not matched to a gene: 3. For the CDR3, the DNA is TGTGCCAGCCAGGGGGATGGCACAGATACGCAGTATTTT. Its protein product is CASQGDGTDTQYF.

In nucleotides, the CDR3 is TGTGCCAGCAGGGGGGACAGGGGGAACGAGCAGTACTTC. Translated: CASRGDRGNEQYF. This chain uses TRBV28 with TRBJ2-7; 11 bases line up with TRBD1. The CDR3 sequence is 13 residues long. Germline lookup yields CDR1 MDHEN and CDR2 SYDVKM. Trimming cost V 6 bases and J 5 bases; bases outside gene matches: 3.

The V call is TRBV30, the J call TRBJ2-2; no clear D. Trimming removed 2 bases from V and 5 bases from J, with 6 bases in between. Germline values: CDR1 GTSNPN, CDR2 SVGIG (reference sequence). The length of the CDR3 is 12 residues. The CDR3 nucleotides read TGTGCCTGGAGTCAAGGTACCGGGGAGCTGTTTTTT. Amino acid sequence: CAWSQGTGELFF.

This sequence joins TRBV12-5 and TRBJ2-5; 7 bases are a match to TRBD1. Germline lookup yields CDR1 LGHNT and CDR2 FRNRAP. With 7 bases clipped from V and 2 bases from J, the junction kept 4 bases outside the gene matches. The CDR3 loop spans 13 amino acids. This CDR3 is CASVAQGQETQYF. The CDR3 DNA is TGTGCTAGTGTCGCACAGGGGCAAGAGACCCAGTACTTC.

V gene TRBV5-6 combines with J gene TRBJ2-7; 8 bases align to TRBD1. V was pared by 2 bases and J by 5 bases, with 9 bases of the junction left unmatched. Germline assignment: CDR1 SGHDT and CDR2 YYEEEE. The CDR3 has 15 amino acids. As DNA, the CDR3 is TGTGCCAGCAGCTTCCCGCGACAGGGGTACAACGAGCAGTACTTC. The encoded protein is CASSFPRQGYNEQYF.

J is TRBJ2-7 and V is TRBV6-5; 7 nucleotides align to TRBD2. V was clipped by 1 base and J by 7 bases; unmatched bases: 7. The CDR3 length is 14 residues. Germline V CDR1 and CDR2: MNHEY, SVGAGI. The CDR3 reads CASSYLGGRGEQYF. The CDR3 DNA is TGTGCCAGCAGTTACTTGGGGGGGAGAGGGGAGCAGTACTTC.

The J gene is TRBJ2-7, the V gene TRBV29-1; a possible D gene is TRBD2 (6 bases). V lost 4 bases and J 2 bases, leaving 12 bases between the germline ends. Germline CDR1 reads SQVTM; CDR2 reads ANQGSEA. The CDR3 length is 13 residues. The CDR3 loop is CSVVGDSAYEQYF. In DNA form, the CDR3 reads TGCAGCGTTGTAGGGGACTCAGCCTACGAGCAGTACTTC.

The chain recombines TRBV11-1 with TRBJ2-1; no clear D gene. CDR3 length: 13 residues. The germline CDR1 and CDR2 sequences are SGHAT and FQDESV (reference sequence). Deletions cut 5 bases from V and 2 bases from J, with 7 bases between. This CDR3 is CASSLTPYNEQFF. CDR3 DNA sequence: TGTGCCAGCAGCCTGACACCCTACAATGAGCAGTTCTTC.

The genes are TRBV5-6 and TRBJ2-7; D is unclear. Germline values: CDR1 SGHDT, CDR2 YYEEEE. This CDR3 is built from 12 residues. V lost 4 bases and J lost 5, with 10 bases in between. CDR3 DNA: TGTGCCAGCAGCCCCCCTGGGGACGAGCAGTACTTC. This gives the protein CASSPPGDEQYF.

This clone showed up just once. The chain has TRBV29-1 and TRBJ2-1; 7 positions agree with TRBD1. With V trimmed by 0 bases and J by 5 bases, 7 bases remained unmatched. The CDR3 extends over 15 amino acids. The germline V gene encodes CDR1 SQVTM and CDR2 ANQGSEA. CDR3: CSVEDNRDSHNEQFF. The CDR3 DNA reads TGCAGCGTTGAAGATAACCGGGACAGTCACAATGAGCAGTTCTTC.

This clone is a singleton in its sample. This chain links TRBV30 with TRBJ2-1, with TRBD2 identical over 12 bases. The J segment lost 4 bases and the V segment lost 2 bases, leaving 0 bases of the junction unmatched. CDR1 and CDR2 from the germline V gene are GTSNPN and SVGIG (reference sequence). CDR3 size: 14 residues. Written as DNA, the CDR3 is TGTGCCTGGAGTCTAGCGGGGGGGTACAATGAGCAGTTCTTC. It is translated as CAWSLAGGYNEQFF.

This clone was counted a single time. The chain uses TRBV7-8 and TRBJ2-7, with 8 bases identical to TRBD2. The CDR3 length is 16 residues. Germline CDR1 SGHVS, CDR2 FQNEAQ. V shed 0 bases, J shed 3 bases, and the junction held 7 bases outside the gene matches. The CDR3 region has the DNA TGTGCCAGCAGCTTAGCGCCCAGCGGGGGACTCTACGAGCAGTACTTC. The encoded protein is CASSLAPSGGLYEQYF. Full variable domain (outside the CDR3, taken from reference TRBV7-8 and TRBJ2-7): GAGVSQSPRYKVAKRGQDVALRCDPISGHVSLFWYQQALGQGPEFLTYFQNEAQLDKSGLPSDRFFAERPEGSVSTLKIQRTQQEDSAVYLCASSLAPSGGLYEQYFGPGTRLTVT.

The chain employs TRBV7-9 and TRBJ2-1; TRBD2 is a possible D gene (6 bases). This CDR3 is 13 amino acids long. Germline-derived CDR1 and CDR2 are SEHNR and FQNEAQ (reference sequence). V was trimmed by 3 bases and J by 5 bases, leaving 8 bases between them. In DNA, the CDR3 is TGTGCCAGCAGCTTTGGGGGGAACAATGAGCAGTTCTTC. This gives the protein CASSFGGNNEQFF.

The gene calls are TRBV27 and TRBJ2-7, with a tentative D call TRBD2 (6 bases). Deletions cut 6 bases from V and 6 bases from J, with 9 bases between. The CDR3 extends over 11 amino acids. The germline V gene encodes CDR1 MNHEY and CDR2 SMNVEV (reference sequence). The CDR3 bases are TGTGCCAGCAGCCCGGGAGCCGAGCAGTACTTC. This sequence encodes CASSPGAEQYF.

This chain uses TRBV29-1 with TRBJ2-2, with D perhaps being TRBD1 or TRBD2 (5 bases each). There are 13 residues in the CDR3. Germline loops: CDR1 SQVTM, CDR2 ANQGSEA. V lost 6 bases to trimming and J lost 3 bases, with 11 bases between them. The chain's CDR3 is CSVVGVDTGELFF. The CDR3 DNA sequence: TGCAGCGTAGTGGGGGTTGACACCGGGGAGCTGTTTTTT.

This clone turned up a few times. CDR3 region: CASSLPGVNEQFF. CDR3 bases: TGTGCCAGCAGCTTACCAGGGGTCAATGAGCAGTTCTTC. This chain links TRBV7-9 with TRBJ2-1; D is perhaps TRBD1 (6 bases). The CDR3 covers 13 residues. Looked up from germline, CDR1 is SEHNR and CDR2 is FQNEAQ (reference sequence). The ends were cut back, 2 bases at V and 6 bases at J, with 8 bases in the middle. The full variable domain, rest sourced from reference TRBV7-9 and TRBJ2-1, is DTGVSQNPRHKITKRGQNVTFRCDPISEHNRLYWYRQTLGQGPEFLTYFQNEAQLEKSRLLSDRFSAERPKGSFSTLEIQRTEQGDSAMYLCASSLPGVNEQFFGPGTRLTVL.

The CDR3 spells CASSPRGQDSGNTIYF. The CDR3 DNA sequence: TGTGCCAGCAGCCCAAGGGGACAGGACTCTGGAAACACCATATATTTT. The chain joins TRBV9 to TRBJ1-3; the match to TRBD1 covers 8 bases. The CDR3 consists of 16 residues. Trimming at V came to 4 bases and at J to 0 bases, leaving 6 bases not matched to a gene. The V gene's germline CDR1 is SGDLS and CDR2 YYNGEE.

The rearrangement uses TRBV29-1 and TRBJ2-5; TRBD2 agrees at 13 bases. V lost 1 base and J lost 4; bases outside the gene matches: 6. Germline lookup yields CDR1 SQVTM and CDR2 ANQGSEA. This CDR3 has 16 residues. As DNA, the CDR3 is TGCAGCGTTGAAGGCGTGACTAGCGGGGGGCCAGAGACCCAGTACTTC. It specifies CSVEGVTSGGPETQYF.

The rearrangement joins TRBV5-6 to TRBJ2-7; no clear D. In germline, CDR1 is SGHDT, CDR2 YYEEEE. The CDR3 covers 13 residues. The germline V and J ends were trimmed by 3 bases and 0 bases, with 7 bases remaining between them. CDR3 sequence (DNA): TGTGCCAGCAGCTCAGCGCTCTCCTACGAGCAGTACTTC. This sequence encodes CASSSALSYEQYF.

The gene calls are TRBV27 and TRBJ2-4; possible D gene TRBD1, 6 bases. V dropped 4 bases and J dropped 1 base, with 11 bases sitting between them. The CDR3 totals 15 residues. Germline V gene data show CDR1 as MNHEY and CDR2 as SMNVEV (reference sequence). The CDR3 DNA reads TGTGCCAGCAGTTCGGCAGGGGAGGCCAAAAACATTCAGTACTTC. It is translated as CASSSAGEAKNIQYF.

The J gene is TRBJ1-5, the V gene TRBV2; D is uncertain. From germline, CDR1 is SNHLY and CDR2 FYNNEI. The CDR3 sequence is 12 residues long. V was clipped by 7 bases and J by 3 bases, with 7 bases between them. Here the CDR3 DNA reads TGTGCCAGCAAAAGTTCCAATCAGCCCCAGCATTTT. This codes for CASKSSNQPQHF.

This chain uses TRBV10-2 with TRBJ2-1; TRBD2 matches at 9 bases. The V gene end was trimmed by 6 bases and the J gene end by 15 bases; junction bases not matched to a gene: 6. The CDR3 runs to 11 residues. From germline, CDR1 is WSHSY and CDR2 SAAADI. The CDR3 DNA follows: TGCGCCAGCAGCCCCGGGACTAGCCGGTTCTTC. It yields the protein CASSPGTSRFF.

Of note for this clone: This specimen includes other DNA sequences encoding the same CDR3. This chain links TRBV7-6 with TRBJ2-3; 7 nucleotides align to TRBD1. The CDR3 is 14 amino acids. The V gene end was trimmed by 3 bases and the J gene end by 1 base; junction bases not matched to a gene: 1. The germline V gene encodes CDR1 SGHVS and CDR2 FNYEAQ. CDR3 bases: TGTGCCAGCAGCTTGGGGACAGGCACAGATACGCAGTATTTT. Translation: CASSLGTGTDTQYF.